The clone carrying this T cell receptor beta chain came up once. These data originate in a study of blood T cell repertoires in COVID-19. Study summary: From T cells, B-cell-depleted T cells, or PBMCs came the material, which was cDNA or gDNA.

Clinical history reported by participants formed the basis on which cohorts were assigned. No more than 2 weeks before study entry, exposed participants had met a case of COVID-19. This CDR3 is built from 14 residues. CDR1 is SGHRS, CDR2 YFSETQ, per germline. The V and J ends lost 1 base and 4 bases respectively, with 11 bases between them. As processed by the authors: It was from reference gene primer amplification that nucleated cell counts were estimated. The data were produced by immunoSEQ multiplex PCR, yet TCRdb's version contains in-frame clones alone and is incomplete. D and trimming come from the DNA, and the V and J calls and clone size come from that table. The sample contains some 300,000 clones, about 90% of which appear only once.

The receptor was derived from a woman between 50 and 59 years old who had been exposed to COVID-19. The V gene is TRBV5-1, the J gene TRBJ1-2; a weak D match, TRBD1 (5 bases). Sample: PBMCs or T cells enriched from blood (not recorded which). In DNA, the CDR3 is TGCGCCAGCAGCTTGTCGGAGGGACGCTATGGCTACACCTTC. Translating gives CASSLSEGRYGYTF.